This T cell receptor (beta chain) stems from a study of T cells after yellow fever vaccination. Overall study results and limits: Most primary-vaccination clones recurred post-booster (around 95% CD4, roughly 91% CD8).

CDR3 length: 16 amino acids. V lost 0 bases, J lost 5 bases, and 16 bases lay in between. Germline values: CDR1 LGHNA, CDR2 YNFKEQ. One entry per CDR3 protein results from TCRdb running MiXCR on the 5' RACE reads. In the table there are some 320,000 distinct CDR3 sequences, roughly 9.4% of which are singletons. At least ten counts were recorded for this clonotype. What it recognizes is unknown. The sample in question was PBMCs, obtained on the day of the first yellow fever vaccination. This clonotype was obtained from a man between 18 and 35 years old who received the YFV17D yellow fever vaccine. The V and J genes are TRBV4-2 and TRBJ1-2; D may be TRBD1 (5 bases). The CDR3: CASSQDGGGRAYGYTF. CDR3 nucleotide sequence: TGTGCCAGCAGCCAAGATGGGGGAGGCAGGGCGTATGGCTACACCTTC.